The next 24 T cell receptor beta chains were all read from a single sample in a study of shared clonotypes between healthy human individuals. Using immunoSEQ multiplex PCR, the repertoire was profiled, and TCRdb retains in-frame clones only, with some absent. Counted here are fewer than 600,000 clones, approximately 85% occurring once; the ten biggest clones make up under 15%. Sequencing input: PBMCs. Every receptor here comes from a woman in her 40s in good health. Some clones in this sample may be carry-over from other donors' samples.

In this sample, this clone turned up many times. This sample includes further DNA sequences coding for the same CDR3. The chain has TRBV4-3 and TRBJ2-7; tentative D call: TRBD2 (6 bases). V lost 0 bases, J lost 6 bases, and 15 bases lay in between. Germline CDR1 is LGHNA and CDR2 is YSLEER. The CDR3 is made up of 15 amino acids. CDR3 nucleotides: TGCGCCAGCAGCCAAGAGATCGGGAGTTCCGGCGAGCAGTACTTC. It yields the protein CASSQEIGSSGEQYF.

In its sample, this clone was seen once. The chain employs TRBV6-1 and TRBJ2-7; D is perhaps TRBD1 or TRBD2 (5 bases each). CDR3 length equals 14 residues. Per the germline V gene, CDR1 is MNHNS and CDR2 is SASEGT. V lost 7 bases and J 3 bases, leaving 16 bases between the germline ends. Here the CDR3 reads CASTLGTDDYEQYF. In DNA form, the CDR3 reads TGTGCCAGCACCCTAGGGACGGACGACTACGAGCAGTACTTC.

This clone was recorded many times. The rearrangement links TRBV7-8 to TRBJ2-3, with D perhaps matching TRBD2 (6 bases). This CDR3 has 14 amino acids. The germline V gene encodes CDR1 SGHVS and CDR2 FQNEAQ. The V end lost 9 bases, the J end lost 1 base, and 14 bases lay between the germline ends. The CDR3 loop reads CASGGVAGTDTQYF. DNA for the CDR3: TGTGCCAGTGGAGGGGTTGCTGGCACAGATACGCAGTATTTT.

V and J are TRBV4-2 and TRBJ2-1; D not certain. The CDR3 length is 18 residues. Trimming shortened V by 1 base and J by 1 base, and 17 bases separated the two germline ends. Germline CDR1 and CDR2: LGHNA and YNFKEQ. The CDR3 DNA follows: TGTGCCAGCAGCCAAGGCCCCACCCTAGTAGGGTCCTACAATGAGCAGTTCTTC. This encodes CASSQGPTLVGSYNEQFF.

The chain has TRBV4-3 and TRBJ2-2, with 10 bases fitting TRBD1. The J segment lost 9 bases and the V segment lost 0 bases, leaving 4 bases of the junction unmatched. This CDR3 has 15 amino acids. From germline, CDR1 is LGHNA and CDR2 YSLEER. This CDR3 is CASSQEATGGRELFF. CDR3 bases: TGCGCCAGCAGCCAAGAAGCGACAGGGGGCCGGGAGCTGTTTTTT.

The chain recombines TRBV2 with TRBJ2-7, with D possibly TRBD1 on 5 matching bases. Germline V gene data show CDR1 as SNHLY and CDR2 as FYNNEI. V gave up 3 bases and J gave up 6 bases, with 12 bases separating them. This CDR3 comprises 13 residues. The CDR3 region is CASSDWGLGEQYF. DNA for the CDR3: TGTGCCAGCAGTGACTGGGGCCTAGGCGAGCAGTACTTC.

The chain combines TRBV10-1 with TRBJ1-5; D might be TRBD1 (5 bases). The CDR3 length is 20 residues. CDR1 WNHNN and CDR2 SYGVQD come from the germline V gene (reference sequence). Trimming shortened V by 2 bases and J by 2 bases, and 25 bases separated the two germline ends. The DNA of the CDR3 is TGCGCCAGCAGTGAGGGTCGGAGGCGGCCGCGGGGGATAGGCAATCAGCCCCAGCATTTT. Translated: CASSEGRRRPRGIGNQPQHF.

The gene calls are TRBV28 and TRBJ2-7; the D is unclear. Per the germline V gene, CDR1 is MDHEN and CDR2 is SYDVKM. This CDR3 is 11 amino acids long. Trimming removed 2 bases from V and 6 bases from J, with 5 bases in between. CDR3 region: CASSLRIEQYF. As DNA, the CDR3 is TGTGCCAGCAGTTTACGTATCGAGCAGTACTTC. The full variable domain, its missing parts supplied by reference TRBV28 and TRBJ2-7, is DVKVTQSSRYLVKRTGEKVFLECVQDMDHENMFWYRQDPGLGLRLIYFSYDVKMKEKGDIPEGYSVSREKKERFSLILESASTNQTSMYLCASSLRIEQYFGPGTRLTVT.

The sample holds one count of this clone. V usage is TRBV11-2 and J usage is TRBJ2-1, with D unclear. Trimming removed 5 bases at V and 0 bases at J, with 14 bases between. The germline CDR1 and CDR2 sequences are SGHAT and FQNNGV. The length of the CDR3 is 16 residues. In DNA, the CDR3 is TGTGCCAGCAGCCCAGAGACCGGGCCCTCCTACAATGAGCAGTTCTTC. Translating it yields CASSPETGPSYNEQFF.

Only a few counts were recorded for this clone. V usage is TRBV6-5 and J usage is TRBJ1-2; TRBD1 matches at 8 bases. Germline CDR1 and CDR2: MNHEY and SVGAGI. The CDR3 length is 14 residues. The trim removed 6 bases at V and 4 bases at J, leaving 7 bases unmatched. This CDR3 reads CASRRTGHVYGYTF. The CDR3 DNA reads as TGTGCCAGCAGGAGGACAGGGCACGTCTATGGCTACACCTTC.

The V and J genes are TRBV7-9 and TRBJ2-7; a possible D gene is TRBD2 (7 bases). This CDR3 spans 15 amino acids. The V gene's germline CDR1 is SEHNR and CDR2 FQNEAQ (reference sequence). V gave up 3 bases and J gave up 2 bases, with 14 bases separating them. This CDR3 reads CASSLVGGEAYEQYF. The CDR3 DNA reads TGTGCCAGCAGCTTGGTAGGGGGGGAGGCCTACGAGCAGTACTTC.

The chain employs TRBV11-2 and TRBJ1-3; no definite D call. Trimming stripped 4 bases from V and 5 bases from J, with 15 bases between. CDR3 length equals 15 residues. CDR1 SGHAT and CDR2 FQNNGV come from the germline V gene. In DNA, the CDR3 is TGTGCCAGCAGCTCCCTTTCGGGAAAGCGAAACACCATATATTTT. Its protein product is CASSSLSGKRNTIYF.

This clone turned up a few times. The V call is TRBV28, the J call TRBJ2-1; 10 bases are shared with TRBD2. After removal of 10 bases from V and 6 bases from J, the junction contained 9 bases not matched to a gene. The CDR3 has 14 residues. Germline values: CDR1 MDHEN, CDR2 SYDVKM. CDR3 sequence reads: CATLAGRRVNEQFF. CDR3 sequence (DNA): TGTGCCACACTAGCGGGAAGACGAGTCAATGAGCAGTTCTTC.

The chain links TRBV27 to TRBJ2-1; no clear D gene. The CDR3 is 13 amino acids. V was shortened by 4 bases and J by 2 bases, with 6 bases between the two germline ends. Germline CDR1 is MNHEY and CDR2 is SMNVEV (reference sequence). The CDR3 protein is CASSSLTYNEQFF. Here the CDR3 DNA reads TGTGCCAGCAGTTCCCTTACCTACAATGAGCAGTTCTTC.

The genes are TRBV6-6 and TRBJ1-2, with D hard to call. The germline V gene encodes CDR1 MNHNY and CDR2 SVGAGI (reference sequence). The CDR3 is made up of 13 amino acids. V was pared by 5 bases and J by 0 bases, with 7 bases between. CDR3 nucleotides: TGTGCCAGCAGTATGCAAGCTAACTATGGCTACACCTTC. This encodes CASSMQANYGYTF.

The chain recombines TRBV6-1 with TRBJ2-5, with 9 bases that match TRBD2. This CDR3 has 15 amino acids. V shed 4 bases, J shed 2 bases, and the junction held 5 bases outside the gene matches. The germline CDR1 and CDR2 sequences are MNHNS and SASEGT. CDR3 in amino acids: CASSVLAGIQETQYF. CDR3 in DNA: TGTGCCAGCAGTGTCCTAGCGGGAATTCAAGAGACCCAGTACTTC.

On this clone itself: At the DNA level, this CDR3 is encoded by other sequences in the same sample as well. V gene TRBV9 combines with J gene TRBJ2-1; 10 nucleotides match TRBD2. The V segment lost 4 bases and the J segment 2 bases; nucleotides outside the gene matches: 3. CDR3 length: 15 amino acids. In germline, CDR1 is SGDLS, CDR2 YYNGEE. The CDR3 nucleotides are TGTGCCAGCAGCCCTACTAGCGGGACCTACAATGAGCAGTTCTTC. It translates to CASSPTSGTYNEQFF.

The rearrangement links TRBV2 to TRBJ2-7; 10 bases agree with TRBD2. Germline lookup yields CDR1 SNHLY and CDR2 FYNNEI. This CDR3 is built from 12 residues. The V gene end was trimmed by 10 bases and the J gene end by 4 bases; junction bases not matched to a gene: 4. The CDR3 protein is CATGLARYEQYF. CDR3 sequence (DNA): TGTGCCACGGGACTAGCGCGATACGAGCAGTACTTC.

The sample holds a few counts of this clone. The chain couples TRBV15 to TRBJ1-5; D remains ambiguous. CDR1 and CDR2 from the germline V gene are LNHNV and YYDKDF (reference sequence). Deletions cut 0 bases from V and 6 bases from J, with 6 bases between. CDR3 length: 13 residues. CDR3 residues: CATSRERGQPQHF. For the CDR3, the DNA is TGTGCCACCAGCAGAGAACGGGGTCAGCCCCAGCATTTT. The full variable domain, with the rest looked up from reference TRBV15 and TRBJ1-5, is DAMVIQNPRYQVTQFGKPVTLSCSQTLNHNVMYWYQQKSSQAPKLLFHYYDKDFNNEADTPDNFQSRRPNTSFCFLDIRSPGLGDTAMYLCATSRERGQPQHFGDGTRLSIL.

The chain recombines TRBV28 with TRBJ2-5; a weak D match, TRBD1 (5 bases). Per germline, CDR1 MDHEN and CDR2 SYDVKM. CDR3 length: 15 amino acids. V shed 6 bases and J shed 0 bases, with 14 bases lying between them. DNA for the CDR3: TGTGCCAGCAGCACTACTCAGGGATACCAAGAGACCCAGTACTTC. It codes for CASSTTQGYQETQYF.

This clone has at least ten counts. This chain joins TRBV7-6 and TRBJ1-2; the D gene is possibly TRBD1 (6 bases). V lost 4 bases and J lost 4, with 16 bases in between. CDR3 length: 15 amino acids. CDR1 and CDR2 from the germline V gene are SGHVS and FNYEAQ. CDR3 DNA sequence: TGTGCCAGCAGCTCAGCCCCCGGGACACGCTATGGCTACACCTTC. This sequence encodes CASSSAPGTRYGYTF. Filled out from reference TRBV7-6 and TRBJ1-2, the complete variable domain reads GAGVSQSPRYKVTKRGQDVALRCDPISGHVSLYWYRQALGQGPEFLTYFNYEAQQDKSGLPNDRFSAERPEGSISTLTIQRTEQRDSAMYRCASSSAPGTRYGYTFGSGTRLTVV.

The V and J genes are TRBV29-1 and TRBJ2-3, with D unclear. Germline V CDR1 and CDR2: SQVTM, ANQGSEA. CDR3 length equals 13 residues. V was cut by 8 bases and J by 3 bases, with 15 bases left in between. DNA of the CDR3: TGCAGCATCACCCTGCAGAGTACAGATACGCAGTATTTT. This gives the protein CSITLQSTDTQYF.

This chain connects TRBV6-1 to TRBJ1-3; no clear D. Germline V gene lookup returns CDR1 MNHNS and CDR2 SASEGT. Trimming removed 3 bases from V and 3 bases from J, with 12 bases in between. CDR3 length equals 15 residues. This chain's CDR3 is CASSDRIHLGNTIYF. CDR3 sequence (DNA): TGTGCCAGCAGTGACAGAATACACCTTGGAAACACCATATATTTT.

Turning to this clone: This may stem from a read error, because a much larger clone lies one nucleotide away. Other DNA sequences from this sample encode an identical CDR3 as well. The chain recombines TRBV7-9 with TRBJ2-2; D not certain. The CDR3 has 13 amino acids. Germline assignment: CDR1 SEHNR and CDR2 FQNEAQ (reference sequence). Deletions cut 1 base from V and 2 bases from J, with 2 bases between. CDR3 coding DNA: TGTGCCAGCAGCTTAGGAAACACCGGGGAGCTGTTTTTT. Its translation: CASSLGNTGELFF. The complete variable domain, with remaining parts taken from reference TRBV7-9 and TRBJ2-2, reads DTGVSQNPRHKITKRGQNVTFRCDPISEHNRLYWYRQTLGQGPEFLTYFQNEAQLEKSRLLSDRFSAERPKGSFSTLEIQRTEQGDSAMYLCASSLGNTGELFFGEGSRLTVL.